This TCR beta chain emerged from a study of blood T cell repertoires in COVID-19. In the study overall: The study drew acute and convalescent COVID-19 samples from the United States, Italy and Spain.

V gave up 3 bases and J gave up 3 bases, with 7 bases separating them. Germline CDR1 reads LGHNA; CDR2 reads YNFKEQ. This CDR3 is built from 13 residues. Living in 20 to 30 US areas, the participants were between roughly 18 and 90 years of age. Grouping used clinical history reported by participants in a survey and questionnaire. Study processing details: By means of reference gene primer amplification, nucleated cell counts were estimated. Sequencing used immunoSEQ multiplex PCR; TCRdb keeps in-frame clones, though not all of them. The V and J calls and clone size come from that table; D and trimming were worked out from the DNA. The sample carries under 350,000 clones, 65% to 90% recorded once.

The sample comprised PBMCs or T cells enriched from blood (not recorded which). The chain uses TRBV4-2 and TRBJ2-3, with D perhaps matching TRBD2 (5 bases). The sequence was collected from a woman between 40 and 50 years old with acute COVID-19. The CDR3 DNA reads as TGTGCCAGCAGCCACGGAGGAACAGATACGCAGTATTTT. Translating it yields CASSHGGTDTQYF.